Each of the 2 T cell receptor beta chains below was sequenced from the same sample in a study of T cells in localized non-small cell lung cancer. The assay was immunoSEQ multiplex PCR, and TCRdb's table has in-frame clones only and misses some. This table has roughly 16,000 clones, 80% to 90% appearing once. The starting material was peripheral blood, obtained before any cancer treatment. Receptors were obtained from an older male donor with stage I lung adenocarcinoma.

The chain carries TRBV11-2 and TRBJ1-3, with 10 bases identical to TRBD1. Trimming took 5 bases from V and 7 from J; bases not matched to a gene: 8. Germline V gene data show CDR1 as SGHAT and CDR2 as FQNNGV. This CDR3 has 15 residues. The CDR3 DNA follows: TGTGCCAGCAGCCTCTTCGAGGGACAGGGGAACACCATATATTTT. Its protein product is CASSLFEGQGNTIYF.

This rearrangement joins TRBV5-1 to TRBJ1-5; D remains unclear. This CDR3 has 14 amino acids. V lost 9 bases, J lost 0 bases, and 13 bases lay in between. Germline CDR1 and CDR2: SGHRS and YFSETQ. The CDR3 region is CATPKRVSNQPQHF. In DNA, the CDR3 is TGCGCCACCCCAAAGAGAGTTAGCAATCAGCCCCAGCATTTT.